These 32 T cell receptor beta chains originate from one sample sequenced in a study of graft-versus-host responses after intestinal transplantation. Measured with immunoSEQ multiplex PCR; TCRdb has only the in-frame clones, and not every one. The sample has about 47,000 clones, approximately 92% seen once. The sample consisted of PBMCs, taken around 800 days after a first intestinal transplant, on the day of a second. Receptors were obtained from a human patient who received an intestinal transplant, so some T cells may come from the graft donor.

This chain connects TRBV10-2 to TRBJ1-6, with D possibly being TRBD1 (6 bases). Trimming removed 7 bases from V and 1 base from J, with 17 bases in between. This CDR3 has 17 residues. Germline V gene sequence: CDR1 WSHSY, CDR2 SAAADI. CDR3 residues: CASNAGGGGSYNSPLHF. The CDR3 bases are TGCGCCAGCAACGCCGGAGGGGGAGGGTCCTATAATTCACCCCTCCACTTT.

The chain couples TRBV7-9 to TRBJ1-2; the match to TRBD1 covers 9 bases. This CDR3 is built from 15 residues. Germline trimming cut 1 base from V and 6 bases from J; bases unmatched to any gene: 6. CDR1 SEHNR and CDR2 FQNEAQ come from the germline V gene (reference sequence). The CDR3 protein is CASSLGDRERDGYTF. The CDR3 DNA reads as TGTGCCAGCAGCTTAGGGGACAGGGAAAGAGATGGCTACACCTTC.

CDR3 in amino acids: CASSYSFEYEQYF. CDR3 coding DNA: TGTGCCAGCAGTTACTCGTTTGAGTACGAGCAGTACTTC. V usage is TRBV6-6 and J usage is TRBJ2-7; the D is unclear. Looked up from germline, CDR1 is MNHNY and CDR2 is SVGAGI (reference sequence). The germline V and J ends were trimmed by 0 bases and 4 bases, with 7 bases remaining between them. This CDR3 has 13 amino acids.

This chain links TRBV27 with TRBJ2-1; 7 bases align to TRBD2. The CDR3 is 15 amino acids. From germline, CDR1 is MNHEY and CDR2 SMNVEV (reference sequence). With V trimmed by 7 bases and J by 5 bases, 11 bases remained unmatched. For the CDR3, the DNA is TGTGCCAGCACCGCAGGGTTTGGGAGGGACAATGAGCAGTTCTTC. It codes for CASTAGFGRDNEQFF.

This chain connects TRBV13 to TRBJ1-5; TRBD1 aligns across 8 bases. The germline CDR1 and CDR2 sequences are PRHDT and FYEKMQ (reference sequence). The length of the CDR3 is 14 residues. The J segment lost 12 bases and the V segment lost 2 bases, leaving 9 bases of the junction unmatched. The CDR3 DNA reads TGTGCCAGCAGCTTAAGAGGACAGGGAATGGTCCAGCATTTT. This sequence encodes CASSLRGQGMVQHF.

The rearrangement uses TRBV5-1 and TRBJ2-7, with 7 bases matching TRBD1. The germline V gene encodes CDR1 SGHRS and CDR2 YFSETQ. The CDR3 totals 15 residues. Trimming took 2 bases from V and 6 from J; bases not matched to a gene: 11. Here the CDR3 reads CASSLNRGGVGEQYF. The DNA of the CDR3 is TGCGCCAGCAGCTTAAACAGGGGTGGGGTCGGCGAGCAGTACTTC.

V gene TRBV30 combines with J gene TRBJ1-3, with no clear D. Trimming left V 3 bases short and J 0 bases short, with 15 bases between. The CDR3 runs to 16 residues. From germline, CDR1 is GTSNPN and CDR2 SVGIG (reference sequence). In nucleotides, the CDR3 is TGTGCCTGGAGGCCCCCCTCTTACGTCTCTGGAAACACCATATATTTT. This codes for CAWRPPSYVSGNTIYF.

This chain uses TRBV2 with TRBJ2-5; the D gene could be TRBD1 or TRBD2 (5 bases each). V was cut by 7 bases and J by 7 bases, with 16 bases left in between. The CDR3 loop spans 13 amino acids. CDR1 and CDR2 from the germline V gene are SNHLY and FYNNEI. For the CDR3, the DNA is TGTGCCAGCACCCCGGGGCCGGCGGGGACCCAGTACTTC. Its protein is CASTPGPAGTQYF.

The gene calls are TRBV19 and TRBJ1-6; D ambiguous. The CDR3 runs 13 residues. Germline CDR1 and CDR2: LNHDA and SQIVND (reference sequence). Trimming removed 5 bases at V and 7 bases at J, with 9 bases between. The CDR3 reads CASSQARNSPLHF. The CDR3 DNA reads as TGTGCCAGTAGTCAGGCCAGGAATTCACCCCTCCACTTT.

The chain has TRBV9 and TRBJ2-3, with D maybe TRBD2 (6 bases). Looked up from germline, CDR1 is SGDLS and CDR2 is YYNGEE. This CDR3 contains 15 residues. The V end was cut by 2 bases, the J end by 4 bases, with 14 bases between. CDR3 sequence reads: CASSVAGRVADTQYF. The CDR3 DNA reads TGTGCCAGCAGCGTGGCGGGGCGGGTAGCAGATACGCAGTATTTT. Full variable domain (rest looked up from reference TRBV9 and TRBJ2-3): DSGVTQTPKHLITATGQRVTLRCSPRSGDLSVYWYQQSLDQGLQFLIQYYNGEERAKGNILERFSAQQFPDLHSELNLSSLELGDSALYFCASSVAGRVADTQYFGPGTRLTVL.

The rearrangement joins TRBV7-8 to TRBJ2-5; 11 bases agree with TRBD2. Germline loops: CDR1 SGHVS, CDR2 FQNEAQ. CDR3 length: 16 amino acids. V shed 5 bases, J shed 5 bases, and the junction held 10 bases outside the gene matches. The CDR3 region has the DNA TGTGCCAGCAGCCCCGGGGGGGCTAGCGGGAGGGAGACCCAGTACTTC. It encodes CASSPGGASGRETQYF. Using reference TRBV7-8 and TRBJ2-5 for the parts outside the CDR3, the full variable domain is GAGVSQSPRYKVAKRGQDVALRCDPISGHVSLFWYQQALGQGPEFLTYFQNEAQLDKSGLPSDRFFAERPEGSVSTLKIQRTQQEDSAVYLCASSPGGASGRETQYFGPGTRLLVL.

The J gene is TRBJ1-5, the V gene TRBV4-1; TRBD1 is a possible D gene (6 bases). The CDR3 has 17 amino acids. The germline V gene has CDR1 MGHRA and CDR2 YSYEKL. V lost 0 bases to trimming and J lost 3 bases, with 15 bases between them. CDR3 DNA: TGCGCCAGCAGCCAAGACCCTGGGACACGGTACAATCAGCCCCAGCATTTT. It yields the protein CASSQDPGTRYNQPQHF.

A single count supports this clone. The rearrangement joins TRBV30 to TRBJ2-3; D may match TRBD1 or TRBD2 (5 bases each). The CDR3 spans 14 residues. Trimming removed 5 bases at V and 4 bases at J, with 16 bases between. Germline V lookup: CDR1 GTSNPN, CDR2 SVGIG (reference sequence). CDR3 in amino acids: CAWGDLTAADTQYF. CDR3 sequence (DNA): TGTGCCTGGGGGGACCTTACGGCGGCAGATACGCAGTATTTT.

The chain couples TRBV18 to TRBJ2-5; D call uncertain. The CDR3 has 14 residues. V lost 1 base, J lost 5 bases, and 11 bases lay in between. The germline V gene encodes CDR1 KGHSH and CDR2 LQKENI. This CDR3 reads CASSPRSKSETQYF. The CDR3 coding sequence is TGTGCCAGCTCACCACGTTCCAAGTCGGAGACCCAGTACTTC. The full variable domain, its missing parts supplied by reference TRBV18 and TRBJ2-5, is NAGVMQNPRHLVRRRGQEARLRCSPMKGHSHVYWYRQLPEEGLKFMVYLQKENIIDESGMPKERFSAEFPKEGPSILRIQQVVRGDSAAYFCASSPRSKSETQYFGPGTRLLVL.

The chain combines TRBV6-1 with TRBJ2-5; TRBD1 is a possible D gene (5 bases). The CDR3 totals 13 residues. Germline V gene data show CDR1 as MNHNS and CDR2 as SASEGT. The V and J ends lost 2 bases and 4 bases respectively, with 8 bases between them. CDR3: CASSESGLETQYF. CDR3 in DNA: TGTGCCAGCAGTGAATCAGGGTTAGAGACCCAGTACTTC.

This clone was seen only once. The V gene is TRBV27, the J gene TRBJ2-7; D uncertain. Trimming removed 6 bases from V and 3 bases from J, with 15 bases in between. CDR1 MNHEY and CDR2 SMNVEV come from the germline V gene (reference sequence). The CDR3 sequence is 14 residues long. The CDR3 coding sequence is TGTGCCAGCAGCCGAGCCCTAAGAGGCTACGAGCAGTACTTC. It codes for CASSRALRGYEQYF.

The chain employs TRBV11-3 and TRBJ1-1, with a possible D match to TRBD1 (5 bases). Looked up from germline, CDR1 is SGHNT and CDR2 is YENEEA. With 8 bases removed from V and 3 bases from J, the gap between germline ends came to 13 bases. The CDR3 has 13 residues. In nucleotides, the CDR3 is TGTGCCAGCGGGTATAGGGGCGACACTGAAGCTTTCTTT. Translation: CASGYRGDTEAFF.

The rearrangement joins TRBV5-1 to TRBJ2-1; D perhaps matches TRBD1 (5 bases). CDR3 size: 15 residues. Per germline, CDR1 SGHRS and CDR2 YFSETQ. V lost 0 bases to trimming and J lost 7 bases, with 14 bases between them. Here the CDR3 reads CASSLVAGQQNEQFF. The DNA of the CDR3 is TGCGCCAGCAGCTTGGTGGCAGGACAACAGAATGAGCAGTTCTTC. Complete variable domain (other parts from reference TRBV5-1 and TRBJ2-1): KAGVTQTPRYLIKTRGQQVTLSCSPISGHRSVSWYQQTPGQGLQFLFEYFSETQRNKGNFPGRFSGRQFSNSRSEMNVSTLELGDSALYLCASSLVAGQQNEQFFGPGTRLTVL.

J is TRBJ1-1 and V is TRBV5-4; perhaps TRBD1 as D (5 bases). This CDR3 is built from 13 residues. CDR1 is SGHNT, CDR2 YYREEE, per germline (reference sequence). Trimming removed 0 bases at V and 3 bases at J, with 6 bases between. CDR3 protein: CASSLVGDTEAFF. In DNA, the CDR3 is TGTGCCAGCAGCTTGGTAGGGGACACTGAAGCTTTCTTT.

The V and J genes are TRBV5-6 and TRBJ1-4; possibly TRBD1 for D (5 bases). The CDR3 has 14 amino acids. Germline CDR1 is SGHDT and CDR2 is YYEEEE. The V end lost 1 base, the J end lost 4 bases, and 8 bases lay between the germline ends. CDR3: CASSLRQINEKLFF. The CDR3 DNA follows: TGTGCCAGCAGCTTGCGACAGATTAATGAAAAACTGTTTTTT.

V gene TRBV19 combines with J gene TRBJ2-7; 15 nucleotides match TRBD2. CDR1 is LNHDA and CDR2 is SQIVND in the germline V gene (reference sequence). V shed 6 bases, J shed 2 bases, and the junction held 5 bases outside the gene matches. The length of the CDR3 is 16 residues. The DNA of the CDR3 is TGTGCCAGTAGCCGGGGACTAGCGGGAGGACCCTACGAGCAGTACTTC. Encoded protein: CASSRGLAGGPYEQYF.

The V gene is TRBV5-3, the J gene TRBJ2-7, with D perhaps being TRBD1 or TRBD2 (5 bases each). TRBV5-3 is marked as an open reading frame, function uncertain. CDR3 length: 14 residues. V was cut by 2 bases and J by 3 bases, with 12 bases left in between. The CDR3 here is CARSFTGTLYEQYF. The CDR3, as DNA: TGTGCCAGAAGCTTTACGGGGACCCTCTACGAGCAGTACTTC.

The CDR3 region has the DNA TGTGCCAGCAGCTTTGAAACAGCCGGGACCCAGTACTTC. This gives the protein CASSFETAGTQYF. V gene TRBV5-6 combines with J gene TRBJ2-5; D not resolved. CDR3 length equals 13 residues. CDR1 and CDR2 (germline): SGHDT, YYEEEE. With 2 bases removed from V and 7 bases from J, the gap between germline ends came to 12 bases.

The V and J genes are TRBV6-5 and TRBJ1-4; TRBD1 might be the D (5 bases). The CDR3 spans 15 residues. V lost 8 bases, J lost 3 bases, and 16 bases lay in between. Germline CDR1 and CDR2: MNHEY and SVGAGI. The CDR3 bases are TGTGCCAGCCATCCCTCCGCGGGGGCTAATGAAAAACTGTTTTTT. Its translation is CASHPSAGANEKLFF.

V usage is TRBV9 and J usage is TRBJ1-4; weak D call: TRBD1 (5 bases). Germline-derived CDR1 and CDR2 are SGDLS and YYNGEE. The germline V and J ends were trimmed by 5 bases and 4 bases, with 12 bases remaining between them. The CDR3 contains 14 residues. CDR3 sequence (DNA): TGTGCCAGCAGTTTGACAGCCGGTAATGAAAAACTGTTTTTT. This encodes CASSLTAGNEKLFF.

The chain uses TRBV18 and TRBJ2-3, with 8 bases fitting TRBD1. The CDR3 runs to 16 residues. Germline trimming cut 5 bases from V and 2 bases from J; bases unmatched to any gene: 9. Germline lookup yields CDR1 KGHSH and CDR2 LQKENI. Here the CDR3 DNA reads TGTGCCAGCTCAGCCGGGACAGGACACCTCACAGATACGCAGTATTTT. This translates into CASSAGTGHLTDTQYF.

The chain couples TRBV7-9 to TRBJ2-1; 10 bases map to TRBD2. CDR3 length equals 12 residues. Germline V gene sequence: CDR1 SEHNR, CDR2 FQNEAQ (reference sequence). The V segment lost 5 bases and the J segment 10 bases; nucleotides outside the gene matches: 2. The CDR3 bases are TGTGCCAGCAGCACTAGCGGGAACGAGCAGTTCTTC. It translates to CASSTSGNEQFF.

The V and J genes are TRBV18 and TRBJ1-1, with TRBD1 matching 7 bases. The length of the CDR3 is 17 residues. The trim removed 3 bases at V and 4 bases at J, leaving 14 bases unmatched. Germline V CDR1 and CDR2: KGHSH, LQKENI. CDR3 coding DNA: TGTGCCAGCTCACCTCCGTTAGTCCGACAGGGAGCCACTGAAGCTTTCTTT. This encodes CASSPPLVRQGATEAFF. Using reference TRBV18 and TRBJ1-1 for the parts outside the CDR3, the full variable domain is NAGVMQNPRHLVRRRGQEARLRCSPMKGHSHVYWYRQLPEEGLKFMVYLQKENIIDESGMPKERFSAEFPKEGPSILRIQQVVRGDSAAYFCASSPPLVRQGATEAFFGQGTRLTVV.

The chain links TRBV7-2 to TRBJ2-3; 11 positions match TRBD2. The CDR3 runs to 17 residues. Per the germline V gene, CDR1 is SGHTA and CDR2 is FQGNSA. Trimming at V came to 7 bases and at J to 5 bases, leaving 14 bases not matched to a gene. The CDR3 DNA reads TGTGCCAGCATTAAGGGGATACTAGCGGGAGATAAAGATACGCAGTATTTT. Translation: CASIKGILAGDKDTQYF. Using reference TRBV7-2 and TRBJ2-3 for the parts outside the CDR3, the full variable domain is GAGVSQSPSNKVTEKGKDVELRCDPISGHTALYWYRQSLGQGLEFLIYFQGNSAPDKSGLPSDRFSAERTGGSVSTLTIQRTQQEDSAVYLCASIKGILAGDKDTQYFGPGTRLTVL.

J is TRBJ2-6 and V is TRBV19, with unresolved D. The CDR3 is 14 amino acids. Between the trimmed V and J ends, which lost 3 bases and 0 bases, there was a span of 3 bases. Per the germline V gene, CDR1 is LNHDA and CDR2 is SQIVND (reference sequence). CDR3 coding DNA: TGTGCCAGTAGTATTAACTCTGGGGCCAACGTCCTGACTTTC. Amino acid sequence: CASSINSGANVLTF.

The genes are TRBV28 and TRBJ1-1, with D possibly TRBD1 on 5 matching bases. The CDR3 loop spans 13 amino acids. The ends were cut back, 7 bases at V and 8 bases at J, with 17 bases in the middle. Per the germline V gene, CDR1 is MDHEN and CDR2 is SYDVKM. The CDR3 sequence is CASNPGTGIEAFF. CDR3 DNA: TGTGCCAGCAACCCAGGGACGGGAATCGAAGCTTTCTTT.

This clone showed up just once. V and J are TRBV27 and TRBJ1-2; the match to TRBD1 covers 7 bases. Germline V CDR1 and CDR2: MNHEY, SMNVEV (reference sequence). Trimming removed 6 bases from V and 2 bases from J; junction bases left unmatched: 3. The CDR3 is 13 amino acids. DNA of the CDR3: TGTGCCAGCAGCCTCAGGGGGAACTATGGCTACACCTTC. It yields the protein CASSLRGNYGYTF.